This T cell receptor beta chain was recovered during a study of T cell responses to AZD1222 COVID-19 vaccine. The V end lost 2 bases, the J end lost 4 bases, and 5 bases lay between the germline ends. This CDR3 is built from 12 residues. Assay used: immunoSEQ multiplex PCR; TCRdb lists only in-frame clones, some missing. The sample yields 90,000 to 120,000 clones, roughly 87% seen once. Source: peripheral blood, taken on day 0 of AZD1222 vaccination. This receptor was taken from an adult in good health. This chain uses TRBV12-3 or TRBV12-4 with TRBJ1-1; D is unclear. For the CDR3, the DNA is TGTGCCAGCAGTTTAACGGTCACTGAAGCTTTCTTT. Protein sequence: CASSLTVTEAFF.